This passage covers 22 T cell receptor beta chains from one sample sequenced in a study of shared clonotypes between healthy human individuals. TCRdb's copy holds only in-frame clones and misses some; the assay was immunoSEQ multiplex PCR. Among about a million clones listed, roughly 77% were seen once. Sequenced input: memory CD4+ T cells from PBMCs. Specified subset: CD45RA-negative fraction. The receptors originated from a man in his late teens or twenties in good health. Some clones in this sample may be carry-over from other donors' samples.

This chain uses TRBV7-3 with TRBJ2-2; 9 bases match TRBD1. Germline V gives CDR1 SGHTA, CDR2 FQGTGA. Trimming at V came to 5 bases and at J to 6 bases, leaving 10 bases not matched to a gene. This CDR3 comprises 16 residues. CDR3 bases: TGTGCCAGCAGCGCGACCGCGGACAGGGGATCCGGGGAGCTGTTTTTT. Its protein product is CASSATADRGSGELFF.

Remarks on this clone: Other DNA sequences in the sample encode the same CDR3. V gene TRBV11-2 combines with J gene TRBJ2-1; D not certain. CDR3 length: 11 amino acids. V lost 2 bases and J 6 bases, leaving 2 bases between the germline ends. Germline V CDR1 and CDR2: SGHAT, FQNNGV. The CDR3 DNA reads as TGTGCCAGCAGCTTACGCAATGAGCAGTTCTTC. Its protein product is CASSLRNEQFF.

V and J are TRBV19 and TRBJ1-1; 8 positions agree with TRBD1. Losses at the gene ends were 6 bases for V and 6 bases for J; bases not matched to a gene: 9. CDR1 LNHDA and CDR2 SQIVND come from the germline V gene (reference sequence). The CDR3 has 14 amino acids. CDR3 loop: CASSHPTGEAEAFF. CDR3 bases: TGTGCCAGTAGCCACCCGACAGGGGAGGCTGAAGCTTTCTTT.

The rearrangement uses TRBV6-4 and TRBJ2-7, with 11 bases matching TRBD2. From germline, CDR1 is MRHNA and CDR2 SNTAGT. The CDR3 is 15 residues long. V shed 6 bases, J shed 2 bases, and the junction held 6 bases outside the gene matches. The CDR3 spells CASSISSGGTYEQYF. The CDR3 DNA is TGTGCCAGCAGCATTTCTAGCGGGGGGACCTACGAGCAGTACTTC.

The chain employs TRBV6-6 and TRBJ2-1; 11 bases fit TRBD2. V shed 6 bases and J 4 bases; nucleotides not matched to a gene: 5. The CDR3 is made up of 15 amino acids. CDR1 MNHNY and CDR2 SVGAGI come from the germline V gene (reference sequence). In DNA, the CDR3 is TGTGCCAGCAGCTTAGCGGGAGGGGGATACAATGAGCAGTTCTTC. This gives the protein CASSLAGGGYNEQFF.

A word on this clone: This sample includes further DNA sequences coding for the same CDR3. J is TRBJ2-5 and V is TRBV5-4; no clear D. CDR1 is SGHNT and CDR2 is YYREEE in the germline V gene (reference sequence). Trimming took 2 bases from V and 5 from J, leaving 7 bases between them. CDR3 length equals 12 residues. The DNA for the CDR3 is TGTGCCAGCAGCTTCCCGCAGGAGACCCAGTACTTC. Amino acid sequence: CASSFPQETQYF.

J is TRBJ2-1 and V is TRBV5-1; the match to TRBD2 covers 7 bases. The germline gives CDR1 SGHRS, CDR2 YFSETQ. J gave up 0 bases and V 5 bases, and 8 bases lay outside the gene matches. The CDR3 spans 16 residues. The CDR3 sequence is CASSLERGRSYNEQFF. CDR3 in DNA: TGCGCCAGCAGTCTCGAGCGGGGTCGCTCCTACAATGAGCAGTTCTTC.

The J gene is TRBJ1-5, the V gene TRBV19; D unclear. The CDR3 length is 12 residues. The germline gives CDR1 LNHDA, CDR2 SQIVND (reference sequence). The germline V and J ends were trimmed by 3 bases and 6 bases, with 6 bases remaining between them. CDR3 nucleotides: TGTGCCAGTAGTATTGGAAGTCAGCCCCAGCATTTT. This encodes CASSIGSQPQHF.

This clone came up a few times. J is TRBJ2-5 and V is TRBV10-3; 9 bases map to TRBD1. Trimming at V came to 6 bases and at J to 2 bases, leaving 4 bases not matched to a gene. From germline, CDR1 is ENHRY and CDR2 SYGVKD. The CDR3 extends over 14 amino acids. The CDR3 protein is CAIRDGTGQETQYF. The CDR3 DNA is TGTGCCATCAGAGATGGGACAGGGCAAGAGACCCAGTACTTC.

V usage is TRBV28 and J usage is TRBJ1-2; 7 bases are shared with TRBD1. The CDR3 consists of 14 residues. CDR1 and CDR2 (germline): MDHEN, SYDVKM. V lost 7 bases, J lost 8 bases, and 13 bases stayed unmatched. CDR3: CASTVPGTVLGYTF. In DNA, the CDR3 is TGTGCCAGCACTGTTCCTGGGACAGTCCTCGGCTACACCTTC.

The chain is built from TRBV14 and TRBJ2-7; possibly TRBD1 for D (7 bases). Deletions cut 1 base from V and 6 bases from J, with 16 bases between. The CDR3 runs 15 residues. The germline V gene has CDR1 SGHDN and CDR2 FVKESK. The CDR3 sequence: CASSQGGGTAAEQYF. DNA for the CDR3: TGTGCCAGCAGCCAAGGTGGGGGGACAGCCGCCGAGCAGTACTTC.

V usage is TRBV28 and J usage is TRBJ2-1; 8 nucleotides line up with TRBD2. Trimming removed 7 bases from V and 8 bases from J; junction bases left unmatched: 10. This CDR3 is 14 amino acids long. The V gene's germline CDR1 is MDHEN and CDR2 SYDVKM. The CDR3 nucleotides read TGTGCCAGCAAGTCCGGGACTAGTGTCGATGAGCAGTTCTTC. Translating gives CASKSGTSVDEQFF.

This clone was seen just once. In DNA form, the CDR3 reads TGCGCCAGCAGCCTCAACGCCCCGCTTTTGCTAGCAAGAACCTACGAGCAGTACTTC. This encodes CASSLNAPLLLARTYEQYF. The chain carries TRBV4-1 and TRBJ2-7, with D possibly TRBD2 on 5 matching bases. Trimming pared 4 bases from V and 2 bases from J, leaving 27 bases between. Germline values: CDR1 MGHRA, CDR2 YSYEKL. This CDR3 is built from 19 residues.

The CDR3 reads CASSLEGPPNYGYTF. The CDR3 DNA reads as TGCGCCAGCAGCTTGGAGGGCCCCCCTAACTATGGCTACACCTTC. V gene TRBV5-1 combines with J gene TRBJ1-2; D ambiguous. The ends were cut back, 0 bases at V and 0 bases at J, with 9 bases in the middle. Germline-derived CDR1 and CDR2 are SGHRS and YFSETQ. There are 15 residues in the CDR3.

On this clone: Since a much larger clone is just one base distant, this may be a read error. The same CDR3 can be traced to other DNA sequences in this sample. The genes are TRBV18 and TRBJ1-5, with D uncertain. The CDR3 sequence is 13 residues long. Germline V lookup: CDR1 KGHSH, CDR2 LQKENI. V was pared by 3 bases and J by 2 bases, with 5 bases between. In nucleotides, the CDR3 is TGTGCCAGCTCACCCGAGGGCAATCAGCCCCAGCATTTT. Translated, it gives CASSPEGNQPQHF.

The rearrangement joins TRBV29-1 to TRBJ1-1; tentatively, D is TRBD1 (6 bases). The germline CDR1 and CDR2 sequences are SQVTM and ANQGSEA. The V end lost 6 bases, the J end lost 10 bases, and 21 bases lay between the germline ends. CDR3 size: 13 residues. For the CDR3, the DNA is TGCAGCGTCCCCAGGGAAGGGGGGGTGACAGCTTTCTTT. Amino acids: CSVPREGGVTAFF.

V gene TRBV5-4 combines with J gene TRBJ2-5; 7 nucleotides match TRBD2. The CDR3 is made up of 16 amino acids. Germline CDR1 reads SGHNT; CDR2 reads YYREEE (reference sequence). Trimming took 4 bases from V and 5 from J; bases not matched to a gene: 14. The CDR3 DNA reads as TGTGCCAGCAGCACCGGCGGAGGCGGGAGCGGGGAGACCCAGTACTTC. This gives the protein CASSTGGGGSGETQYF.

This clone was seen only a few times. The J gene is TRBJ2-1, the V gene TRBV6-1, with TRBD2 matching over 9 bases. Germline loops: CDR1 MNHNS, CDR2 SASEGT. Trimming took 6 bases from V and 0 from J; bases not matched to a gene: 0. The length of the CDR3 is 14 residues. CDR3 amino acids: CASRTSGSYNEQFF. CDR3 coding DNA: TGTGCCAGCAGGACTAGCGGCTCCTACAATGAGCAGTTCTTC.

The rearrangement joins TRBV20-1 to TRBJ1-4; D is undetermined. CDR1 DFQATT and CDR2 SNEGSKA come from the germline V gene (reference sequence). The CDR3 length is 11 residues. V was clipped by 0 bases and J by 8 bases, with 4 bases between them. The CDR3: CSAREYEKLFF. CDR3 nucleotides: TGCAGTGCTAGAGAGTACGAAAAACTGTTTTTT.

This chain links TRBV7-2 with TRBJ1-2; TRBD1 aligns across 8 bases. The trim removed 1 base at V and 4 bases at J, leaving 8 bases unmatched. CDR1 and CDR2 (germline): SGHTA, FQGNSA. This CDR3 comprises 16 residues. CDR3 nucleotides: TGTGCCAGCAGCTTAGAGGCAGGGGGCCGCGGCTATGGCTACACCTTC. Its translation is CASSLEAGGRGYGYTF.

J is TRBJ2-2 and V is TRBV2, with D hard to call. Germline V CDR1 and CDR2: SNHLY, FYNNEI. V gave up 6 bases and J gave up 5 bases, with 13 bases separating them. This CDR3 region has 14 residues. In DNA, the CDR3 is TGTGCCAGCAGACCCGCCCTGGGTACCGGGGAGCTGTTTTTT. Protein sequence: CASRPALGTGELFF.

The genes are TRBV19 and TRBJ2-3; D is possibly TRBD2 (6 bases). The V end was cut by 1 base, the J end by 0 bases, with 8 bases between. The germline V gene has CDR1 LNHDA and CDR2 SQIVND (reference sequence). This CDR3 contains 15 residues. The CDR3, as DNA: TGTGCCAGTAGTATAGGCGGGATTAGCACAGATACGCAGTATTTT. Residues: CASSIGGISTDTQYF.